Below, one TCR beta chain is given with its context. This CDR3 comprises 16 residues. J lost 5 bases, V lost 1 base, and 5 bases had no gene match. Germline loops: CDR1 SGHTA, CDR2 FQGNSA. The primer mix had 60 Vbeta and 13 Jbeta primers. In the original processing: Unique TCR beta chains totaled some 81 million in a later count, with roughly 10 million of them shared. Repertoires were generated with immunoSEQ multiplex PCR, while TCRdb's copy carries only in-frame clones and drops some. Clone size and V and J calls were adopted from that table, with D and trimming inferred from the DNA. The sample yields tens of thousands of clones, roughly 80% seen once. This entry is derived from a study of cytomegalovirus exposure and HLA in healthy donors. Donors showed nominal health when sampled, although they likely had unrecorded immune exposures.

Sample: PBMCs. The sequence came from a man aged 30 to 45 in good health and CMV-seronegative. J is TRBJ2-5 and V is TRBV7-2; 12 bases map to TRBD2. CDR3 coding DNA: TGTGCCAGCAGCTTAGGGCTAGCGGGGGGGCAGGAGACCCAGTACTTC. Its protein is CASSLGLAGGQETQYF.